The present entry profiles one T cell receptor beta chain with its context. This sample stems from a study of T cell changes during pregnancy in multiple sclerosis. Repertoires were generated with immunoSEQ multiplex PCR, while TCRdb's copy carries only in-frame clones and drops some. The sample has around 42,000 clones, more than 90% seen once; the top ten hold nearly 2%. CDR1 is SGHDN and CDR2 is FVKESK in the germline V gene. Trimming stripped 0 bases from V and 6 bases from J, with 9 bases between. This CDR3 region has 13 residues. The input for sequencing was CD4+ T cells from peripheral blood mononuclear cells, taken after pregnancy. This sequence was found in a female donor in good health, enrolled as a control in a pregnancy study. This chain links TRBV14 with TRBJ2-7, with D maybe TRBD2 (6 bases). As DNA, the CDR3 is TGTGCCAGCAGCCAAGAGGCGGGATCCGAGCAGTACTTC. It is translated as CASSQEAGSEQYF.